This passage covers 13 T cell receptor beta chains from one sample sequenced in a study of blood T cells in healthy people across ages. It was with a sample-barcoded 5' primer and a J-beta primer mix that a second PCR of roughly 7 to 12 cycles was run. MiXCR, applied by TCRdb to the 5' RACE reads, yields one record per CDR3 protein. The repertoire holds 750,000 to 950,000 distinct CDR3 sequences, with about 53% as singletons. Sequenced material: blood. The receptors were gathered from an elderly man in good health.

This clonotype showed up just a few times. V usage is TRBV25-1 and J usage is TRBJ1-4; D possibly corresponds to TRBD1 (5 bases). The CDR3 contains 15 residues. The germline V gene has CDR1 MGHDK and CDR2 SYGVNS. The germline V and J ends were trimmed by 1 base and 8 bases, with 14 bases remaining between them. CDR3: CASSESRGSIEKLFF. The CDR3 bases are TGTGCCAGCAGTGAATCTCGGGGGAGTATAGAAAAACTGTTTTTT. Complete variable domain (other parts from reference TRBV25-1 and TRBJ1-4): EADIYQTPRYLVIGTGKKITLECSQTMGHDKMYWYQQDPGMELHLIHYSYGVNSTEKGDLSSESTVSRIRTEHFPLTLESARPSHTSQYLCASSESRGSIEKLFFGSGTQLSVL.

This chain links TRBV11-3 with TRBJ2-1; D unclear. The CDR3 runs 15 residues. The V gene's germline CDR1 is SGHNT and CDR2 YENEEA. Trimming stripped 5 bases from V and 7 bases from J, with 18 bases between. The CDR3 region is CASSLDQPGFNEQFF. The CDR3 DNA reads TGTGCCAGCAGCCTGGACCAACCCGGTTTTAATGAGCAGTTCTTC. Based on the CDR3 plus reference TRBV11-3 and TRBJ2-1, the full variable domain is EAGVVQSPRYKIIEKKQPVAFWCNPISGHNTLYWYLQNLGQGPELLIRYENEEAVDDSQLPKDRFSAERLKGVDSTLKIQPAELGDSAVYLCASSLDQPGFNEQFFGPGTRLTVL.

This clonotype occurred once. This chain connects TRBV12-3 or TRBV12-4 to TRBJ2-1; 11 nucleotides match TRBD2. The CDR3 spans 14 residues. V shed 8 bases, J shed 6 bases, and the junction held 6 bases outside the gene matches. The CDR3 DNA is TGTGCCAGCCGTATGACTAGCGGGGTCAATGAGCAGTTCTTC. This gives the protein CASRMTSGVNEQFF.

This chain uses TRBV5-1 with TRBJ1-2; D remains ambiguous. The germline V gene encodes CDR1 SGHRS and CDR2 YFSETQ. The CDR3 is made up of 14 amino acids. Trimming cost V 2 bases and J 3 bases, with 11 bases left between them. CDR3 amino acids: CASSFGLRYYGYTF. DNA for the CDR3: TGCGCCAGCAGCTTCGGTCTCAGGTACTATGGCTACACCTTC.

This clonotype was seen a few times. This chain's CDR3 is CATSDFPGQGISYEQYF. The DNA for the CDR3 is TGTGCCACCAGTGATTTCCCTGGACAGGGGATCTCCTACGAGCAGTACTTC. This chain joins TRBV24-1 and TRBJ2-7, with 9 bases that match TRBD1. J was trimmed by 0 bases and V by 1 base; bases with no gene match: 6. Germline V lookup: CDR1 KGHDR, CDR2 SFDVKD. The CDR3 sequence is 17 residues long.

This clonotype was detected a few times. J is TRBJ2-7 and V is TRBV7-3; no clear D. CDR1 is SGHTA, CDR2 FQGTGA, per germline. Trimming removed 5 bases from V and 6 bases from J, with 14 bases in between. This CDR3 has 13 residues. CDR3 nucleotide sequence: TGTGCCAGCAGCAAGTTGCTTGATGGCGAGCAGTACTTC. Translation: CASSKLLDGEQYF.

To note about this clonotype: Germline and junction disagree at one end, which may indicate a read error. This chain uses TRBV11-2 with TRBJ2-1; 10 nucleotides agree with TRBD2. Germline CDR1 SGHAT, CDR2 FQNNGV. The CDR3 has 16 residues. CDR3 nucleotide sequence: TGTGTCAGCAGCTTGGCAGGGACTAGCGACTACAATGAGCAGTTCTTC. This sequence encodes CVSSLAGTSDYNEQFF.

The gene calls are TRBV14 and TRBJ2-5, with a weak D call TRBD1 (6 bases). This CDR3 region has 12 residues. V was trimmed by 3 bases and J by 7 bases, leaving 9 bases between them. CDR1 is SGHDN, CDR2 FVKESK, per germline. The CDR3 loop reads CASSHRGGTQYF. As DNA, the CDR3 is TGTGCCAGCAGCCACAGAGGGGGGACCCAGTACTTC. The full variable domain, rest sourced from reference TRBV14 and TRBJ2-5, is EAGVTQFPSHSVIEKGQTVTLRCDPISGHDNLYWYRRVMGKEIKFLLHFVKESKQDESGMPNNRFLAERTGGTYSTLKVQPAELEDSGVYFCASSHRGGTQYFGPGTRLLVL.

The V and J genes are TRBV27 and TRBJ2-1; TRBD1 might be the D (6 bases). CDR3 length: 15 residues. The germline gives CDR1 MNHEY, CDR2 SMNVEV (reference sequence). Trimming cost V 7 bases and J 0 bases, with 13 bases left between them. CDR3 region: CASTSRGGSYNEQFF. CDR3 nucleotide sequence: TGTGCCAGCACCAGCAGGGGCGGCTCCTACAATGAGCAGTTCTTC.

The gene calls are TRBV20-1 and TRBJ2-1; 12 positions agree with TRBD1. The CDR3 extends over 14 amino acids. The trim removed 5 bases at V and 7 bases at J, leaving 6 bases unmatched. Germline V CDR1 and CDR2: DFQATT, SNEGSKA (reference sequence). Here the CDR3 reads CSADRDRGRNEQFF. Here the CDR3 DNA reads TGCAGTGCTGACCGGGACAGGGGGCGGAATGAGCAGTTCTTC.

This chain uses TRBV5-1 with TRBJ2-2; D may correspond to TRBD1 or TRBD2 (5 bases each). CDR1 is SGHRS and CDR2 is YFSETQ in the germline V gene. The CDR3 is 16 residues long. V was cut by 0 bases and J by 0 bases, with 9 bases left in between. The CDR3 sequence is CASSLDGTTNTGELFF. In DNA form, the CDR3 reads TGCGCCAGCAGCTTGGATGGGACCACGAACACCGGGGAGCTGTTTTTT.

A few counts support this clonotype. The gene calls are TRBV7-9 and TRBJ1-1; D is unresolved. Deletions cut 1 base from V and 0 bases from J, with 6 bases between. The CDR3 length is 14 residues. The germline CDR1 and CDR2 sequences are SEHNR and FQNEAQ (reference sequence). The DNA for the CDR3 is TGTGCCAGCAGCTTAGGGTCAGTGAACACTGAAGCTTTCTTT. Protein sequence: CASSLGSVNTEAFF.

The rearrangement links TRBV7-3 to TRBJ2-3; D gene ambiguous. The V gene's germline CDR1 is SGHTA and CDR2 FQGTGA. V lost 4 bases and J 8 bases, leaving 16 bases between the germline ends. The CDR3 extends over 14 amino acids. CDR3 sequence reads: CASSSIRTAGTQYF. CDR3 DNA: TGTGCCAGCAGCTCTATAAGAACCGCTGGTACGCAGTATTTT.